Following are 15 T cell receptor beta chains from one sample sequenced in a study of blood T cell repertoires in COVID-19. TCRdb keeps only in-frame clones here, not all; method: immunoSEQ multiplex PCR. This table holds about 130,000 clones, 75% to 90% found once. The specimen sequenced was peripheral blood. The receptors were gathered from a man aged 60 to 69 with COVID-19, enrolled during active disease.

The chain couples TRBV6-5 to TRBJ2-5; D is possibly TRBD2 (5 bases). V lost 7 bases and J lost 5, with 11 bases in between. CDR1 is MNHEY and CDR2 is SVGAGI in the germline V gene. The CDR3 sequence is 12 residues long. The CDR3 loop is CASTPGGETQYF. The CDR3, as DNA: TGTGCCAGCACCCCCGGCGGGGAGACCCAGTACTTC.

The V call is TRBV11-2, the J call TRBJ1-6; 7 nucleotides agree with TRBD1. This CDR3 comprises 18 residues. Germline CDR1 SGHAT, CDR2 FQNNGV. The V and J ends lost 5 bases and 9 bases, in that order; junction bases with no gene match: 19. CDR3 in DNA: TGTGCCAGCAGCACGGGAATTCACAGGGGCCCCACGAGTTCACCCCTCCACTTT. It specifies CASSTGIHRGPTSSPLHF.

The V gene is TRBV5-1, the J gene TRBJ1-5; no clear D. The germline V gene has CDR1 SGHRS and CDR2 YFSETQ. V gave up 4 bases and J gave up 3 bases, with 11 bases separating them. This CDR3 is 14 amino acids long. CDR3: CASSPGVPNQPQHF. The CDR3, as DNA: TGCGCCAGCAGCCCCGGGGTTCCCAATCAGCCCCAGCATTTT.

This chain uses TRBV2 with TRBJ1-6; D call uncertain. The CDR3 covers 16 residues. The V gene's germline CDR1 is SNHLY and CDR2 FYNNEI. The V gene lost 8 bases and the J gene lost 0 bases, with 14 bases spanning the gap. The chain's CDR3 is CASLGRGGSYNSPLHF. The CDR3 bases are TGTGCCAGCCTAGGTCGGGGTGGCTCCTATAATTCACCCCTCCACTTT.

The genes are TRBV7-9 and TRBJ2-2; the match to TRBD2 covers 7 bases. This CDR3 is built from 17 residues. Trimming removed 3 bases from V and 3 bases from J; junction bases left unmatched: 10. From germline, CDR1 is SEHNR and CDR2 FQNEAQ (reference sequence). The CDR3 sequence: CASSFTRAGDHTGELFF. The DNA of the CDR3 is TGTGCCAGCAGCTTCACTAGGGCGGGGGACCACACCGGGGAGCTGTTTTTT.

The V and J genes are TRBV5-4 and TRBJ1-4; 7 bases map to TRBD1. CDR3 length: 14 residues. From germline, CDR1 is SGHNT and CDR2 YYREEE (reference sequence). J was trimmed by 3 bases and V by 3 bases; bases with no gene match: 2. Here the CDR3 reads CASSSGTANEKLFF. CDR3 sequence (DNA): TGTGCCAGCAGCTCCGGGACAGCTAATGAAAAACTGTTTTTT.

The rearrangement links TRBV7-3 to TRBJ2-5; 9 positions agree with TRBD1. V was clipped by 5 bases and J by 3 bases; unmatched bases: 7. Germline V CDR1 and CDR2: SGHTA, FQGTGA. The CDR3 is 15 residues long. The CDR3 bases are TGTGCCAGCAGCCAAGGGGGACAGGGAAAAGAGACCCAGTACTTC. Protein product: CASSQGGQGKETQYF.

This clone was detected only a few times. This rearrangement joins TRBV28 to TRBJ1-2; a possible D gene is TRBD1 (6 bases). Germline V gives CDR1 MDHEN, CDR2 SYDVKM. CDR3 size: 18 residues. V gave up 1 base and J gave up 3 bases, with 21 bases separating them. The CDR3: CASSLSPPGTSLHYGYTF. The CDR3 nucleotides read TGTGCCAGCAGTTTATCCCCGCCGGGGACAAGTCTTCACTATGGCTACACCTTC.

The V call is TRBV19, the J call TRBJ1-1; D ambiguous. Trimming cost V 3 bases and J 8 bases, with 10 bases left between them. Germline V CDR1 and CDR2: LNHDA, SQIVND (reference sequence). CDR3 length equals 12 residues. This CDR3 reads CASSMTGGEAFF. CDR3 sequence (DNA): TGTGCCAGTAGTATGACCGGCGGGGAAGCTTTCTTT.

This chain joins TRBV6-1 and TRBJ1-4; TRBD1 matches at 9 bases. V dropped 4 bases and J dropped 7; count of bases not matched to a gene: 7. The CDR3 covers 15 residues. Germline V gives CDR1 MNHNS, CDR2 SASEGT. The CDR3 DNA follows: TGTGCCAGCAGTGTAGCGGGACAGGGAAGTGAAAAACTGTTTTTT. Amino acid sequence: CASSVAGQGSEKLFF.

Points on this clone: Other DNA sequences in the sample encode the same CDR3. The CDR3: CASSSGAGAGTGNTIYF. The DNA of the CDR3 is TGCGCCAGCAGCTCAGGAGCTGGGGCAGGGACTGGAAACACCATATATTTT. The V call is TRBV4-1, the J call TRBJ1-3; the D gene is possibly TRBD1 (5 bases). The CDR3 totals 17 residues. Trimming shortened V by 5 bases and J by 2 bases, and 19 bases separated the two germline ends. CDR1 is MGHRA, CDR2 YSYEKL, per germline.

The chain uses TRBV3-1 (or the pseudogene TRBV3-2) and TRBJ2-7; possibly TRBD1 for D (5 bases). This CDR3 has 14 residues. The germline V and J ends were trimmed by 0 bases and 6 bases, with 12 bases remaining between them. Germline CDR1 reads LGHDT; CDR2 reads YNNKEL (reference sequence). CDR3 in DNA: TGTGCCAGCAGCCAAGAGGGGTGGGGCTCCGAGCAGTACTTC. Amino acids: CASSQEGWGSEQYF.

CDR3 loop: CASSLVSGFNYGYTF. The CDR3, as DNA: TGTGCCAGCAGCTTAGTGTCAGGGTTTAACTATGGCTACACCTTC. This chain uses TRBV11-2 with TRBJ1-2; a possible D gene is TRBD1 (5 bases). Germline CDR1 reads SGHAT; CDR2 reads FQNNGV. CDR3 length: 15 amino acids. Trimming cost V 1 base and J 1 base, with 10 bases left between them.

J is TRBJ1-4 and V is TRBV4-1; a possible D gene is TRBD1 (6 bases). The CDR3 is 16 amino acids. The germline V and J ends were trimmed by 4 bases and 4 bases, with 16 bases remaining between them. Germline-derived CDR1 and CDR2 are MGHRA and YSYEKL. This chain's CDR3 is CASSPDRQVFNEKLFF. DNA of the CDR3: TGCGCCAGCAGCCCCGACAGACAGGTTTTTAATGAAAAACTGTTTTTT.

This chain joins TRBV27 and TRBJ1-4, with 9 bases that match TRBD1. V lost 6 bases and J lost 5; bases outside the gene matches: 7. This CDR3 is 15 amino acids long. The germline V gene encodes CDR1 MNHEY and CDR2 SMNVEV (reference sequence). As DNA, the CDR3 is TGTGCCAGCAGCGGGACAGGGAGAACCAATGAAAAACTGTTTTTT. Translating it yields CASSGTGRTNEKLFF.